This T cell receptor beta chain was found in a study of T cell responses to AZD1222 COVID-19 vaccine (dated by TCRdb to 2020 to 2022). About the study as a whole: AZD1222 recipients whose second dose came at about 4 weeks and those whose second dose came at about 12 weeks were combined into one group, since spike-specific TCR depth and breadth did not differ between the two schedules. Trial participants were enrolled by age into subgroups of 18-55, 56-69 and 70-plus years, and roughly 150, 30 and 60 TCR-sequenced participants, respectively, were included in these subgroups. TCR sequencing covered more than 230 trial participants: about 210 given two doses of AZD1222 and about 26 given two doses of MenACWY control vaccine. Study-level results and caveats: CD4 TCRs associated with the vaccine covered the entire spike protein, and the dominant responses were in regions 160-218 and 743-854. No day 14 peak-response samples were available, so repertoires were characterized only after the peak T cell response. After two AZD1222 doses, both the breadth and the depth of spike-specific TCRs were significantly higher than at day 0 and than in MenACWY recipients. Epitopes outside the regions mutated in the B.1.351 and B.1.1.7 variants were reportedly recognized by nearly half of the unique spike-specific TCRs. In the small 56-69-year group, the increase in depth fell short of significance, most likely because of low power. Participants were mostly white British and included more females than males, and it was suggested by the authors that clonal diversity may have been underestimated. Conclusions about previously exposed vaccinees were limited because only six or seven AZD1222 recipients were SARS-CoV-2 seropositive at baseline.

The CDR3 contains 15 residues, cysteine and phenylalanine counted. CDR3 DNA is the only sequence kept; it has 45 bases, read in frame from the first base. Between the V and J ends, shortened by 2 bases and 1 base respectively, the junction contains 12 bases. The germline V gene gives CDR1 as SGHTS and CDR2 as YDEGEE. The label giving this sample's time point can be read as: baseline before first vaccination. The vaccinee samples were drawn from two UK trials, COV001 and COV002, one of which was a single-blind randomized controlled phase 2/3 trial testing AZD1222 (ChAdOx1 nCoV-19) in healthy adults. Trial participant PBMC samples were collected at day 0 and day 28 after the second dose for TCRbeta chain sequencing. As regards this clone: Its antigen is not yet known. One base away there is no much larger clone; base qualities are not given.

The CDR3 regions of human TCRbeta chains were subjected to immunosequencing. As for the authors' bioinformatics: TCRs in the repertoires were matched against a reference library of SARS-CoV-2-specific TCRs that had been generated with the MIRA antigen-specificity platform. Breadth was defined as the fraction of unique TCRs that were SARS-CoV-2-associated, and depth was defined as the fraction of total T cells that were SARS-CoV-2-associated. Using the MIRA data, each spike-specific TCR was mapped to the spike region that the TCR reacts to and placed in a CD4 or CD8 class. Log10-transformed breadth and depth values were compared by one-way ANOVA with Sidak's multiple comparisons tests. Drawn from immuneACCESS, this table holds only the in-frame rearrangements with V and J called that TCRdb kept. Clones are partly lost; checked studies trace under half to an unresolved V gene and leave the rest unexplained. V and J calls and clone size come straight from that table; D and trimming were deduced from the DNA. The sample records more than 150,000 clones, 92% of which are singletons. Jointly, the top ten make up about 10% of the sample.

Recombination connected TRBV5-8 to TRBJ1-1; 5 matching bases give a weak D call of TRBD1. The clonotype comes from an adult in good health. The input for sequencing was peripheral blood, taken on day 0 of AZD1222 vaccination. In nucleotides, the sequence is TGTGCCAGCAGCTTCCAGGGCCGGGGGAACACTGAAGCTTTCTTT. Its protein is CASSFQGRGNTEAFF.